Listed below are T cell receptor beta chains from one sample, sequenced in a study of shared T cell receptors in the human thymus. This table comes from immunoSEQ multiplex PCR, and its TCRdb copy is limited to in-frame clones, with some not included. Here the sample spans 500,000 to 750,000 clones, roughly 88% being singletons. The same specimen was also included in a second study, on human thymus T cells.

The sequencing sample was made of thymocytes. These receptors all stem from a boy in the first two years of life with a congenital heart defect. Each CDR3 is given with its conserved first and last residue. A D gene is named only where the DNA matches it firmly. A clone size is listed for some rows: how often the clone was seen (once, few, many), or a class if it is expanded.

NA NA TRBJ2-3 16 TRBV7-6 TGTGCCAGCAGCCTCCGGACAGGGAGGGCCACAGATACGCAGTATTTT CASSLRTGRATDTQYF
once NA TRBJ2-3 19 TRBV4-3 TGCGCCAGCAGCCAAGTAAGGACGGGGAGGCGGGGACCCACAGATACGCAGTATTTT CASSQVRTGRRGPTDTQYF
NA NA TRBJ1-3 15 TRBV5-6 TGTGCCAGCAGCTCATTACGGGGGTCCGGAAACACCATATATTTT CASSSLRGSGNTIYF
NA TRBD2 TRBJ2-7 18 TRBV7-9 TGTGCCAGCAGTCCCCCCCGGACTAGCGGGAGGGGGGCCTACGAGCAGTACTTC CASSPPRTSGRGAYEQYF
NA NA TRBJ2-7 15 TRBV11-2 TGTGCCAGCAGCCTAGACCTAGGCGAGGGTTACGAGCAGTACTTC CASSLDLGEGYEQYF
NA NA TRBJ1-4 15 TRBV29-1 TGCAGCGTTGAACCAGGCCCCCCAGCTAATGAAAAACTGTTTTTT CSVEPGPPANEKLFF
NA NA TRBJ1-1 15 TRBV29-1 TGCAGCGTTGAAGCTCAGAGCAGGGGAGGGACTGAAGCTTTCTTT CSVEAQSRGGTEAFF
NA TRBD2 TRBJ2-7 19 TRBV5-6 TGTGCCAGCAGCTTGGCCGCTGGGGGACTAGCGGAGGGGGACTACGAGCAGTACTTC CASSLAAGGLAEGDYEQYF
NA TRBD1 TRBJ2-2 16 TRBV7-9 TGTGCCAGCAGCTTCCTCCGGGACAGGGGGCCCGGGGAGCTGTTTTTT CASSFLRDRGPGELFF
few NA TRBJ1-1 14 TRBV28 TGTGCCAGCCATTCGTCGGGGGGAAACACTGAAGCTTTCTTT CASHSSGGNTEAFF
NA TRBD1 TRBJ1-1 15 TRBV27 TGTGCCAGCCGACGAGGGGGACAGGCGGGCACTGAAGCTTTCTTT CASRRGGQAGTEAFF
NA TRBD1 TRBJ2-1 17 TRBV11-2 TGTGCCAGCAGCTTAGGGGGGCGACAGGGAAAGCACAATGAGCAGTTCTTC CASSLGGRQGKHNEQFF
NA TRBD1 TRBJ2-1 13 TRBV23-1 TGCGCCAGCAGTCAGAGGGGGCACAATGAGCAGTTCTTC CASSQRGHNEQFF
NA NA TRBJ1-5 17 TRBV19 TGTGCCAGTAGTCGTTGGCATCCCGGGGATAGCAATCAGCCCCAGCATTTT CASSRWHPGDSNQPQHF
NA NA TRBJ1-1 11 TRBV19 TGTGCCAGTACAATGAACACTGAAGCTTTCTTT CASTMNTEAFF
NA TRBD2 TRBJ2-2 15 TRBV7-8 TGTGCCAGCAGCTTAACTAGCGGGGCTACCGGGGAGCTGTTTTTT CASSLTSGATGELFF
few TRBD2 TRBJ2-3 14 TRBV6-5 TGTGCCAGCAAGGAGTTAGCGGGAGAAGATACGCAGTATTTT CASKELAGEDTQYF
NA NA TRBJ1-5 13 TRBV19 TGTGCCAGTAGAAGGGGGAGTCATCAGCCCCAGCATTTT CASRRGSHQPQHF
NA TRBD2 TRBJ2-5 15 TRBV9 TGTGCCAGCAGCCATACTAGCGGGCCGCCGGAGACCCAGTACTTC CASSHTSGPPETQYF
NA TRBD1 TRBJ2-1 16 TRBV10-2 TGCGCCAGCAGTGACCACGGACAGGGGCCTAACAATGAGCAGTTCTTC CASSDHGQGPNNEQFF
NA NA TRBJ1-1 16 TRBV2 TGTGCCAGCAGTAGCAGGGTCCGGAGCTCCGCCACTGAAGCTTTCTTT CASSSRVRSSATEAFF
NA NA TRBJ1-2 14 TRBV21-1 TGTGCCAGCAGCAAGTGGGACAGGAACTATGGCTACACCTTC CASSKWDRNYGYTF
NA TRBD2 TRBJ2-1 20 TRBV5-4 TGTGCCAGCAGCTTGGAACTCCGGACTAGCGGGAGCTATGGGGCCAATGAGCAGTTCTTC CASSLELRTSGSYGANEQFF
NA NA TRBJ1-2 14 TRBV7-9 TGTGCCAGCAGCTTGGGGCACGATCGGTATGGCTACACCTTC CASSLGHDRYGYTF
NA NA TRBJ1-2 11 TRBV20-1 TGCAGTGCGCAGAGGGTCTATGGCTACACCTTC CSAQRVYGYTF
NA NA TRBJ2-5 14 TRBV21-1 TGTGCCAGCAGGGTACAGGAGTACCAAGAGACCCAGTACTTC CASRVQEYQETQYF
NA TRBD2 TRBJ2-7 15 TRBV7-6 TGTGCCAGCAGCTCTCAGACTAGCGAGATTTACGAGCAGTACTTC CASSSQTSEIYEQYF
NA TRBD2 TRBJ2-2 14 TRBV4-1 TGCGCCAGCAGCCGAACTAGCGCTACCGGGGAGCTGTTTTTT CASSRTSATGELFF
NA TRBD1 TRBJ2-7 15 TRBV4-2 TGTGCCAGCAGCAAGCACCGGGACAGCGCCTCTGAGCAGTACTTC CASSKHRDSASEQYF
NA TRBD1 TRBJ1-1 15 TRBV9 TGTGCCAGCAGCGGGCGGGACAGGCCGAACACTGAAGCTTTCTTT CASSGRDRPNTEAFF
NA TRBD2 TRBJ2-1 18 TRBV5-6 TGTGCCAGCAGCCCTATCGGAACTAGCGGACCTACCTACAATGAGCAGTTCTTC CASSPIGTSGPTYNEQFF
NA NA TRBJ2-5 14 TRBV18 TGTGCCAGCTCACCTGGACAGACTCAAGAGACCCAGTACTTC CASSPGQTQETQYF
NA NA TRBJ1-1 15 TRBV7-2 TGTGCCAGCAGCTCACAGGGATCAACGAACACTGAAGCTTTCTTT CASSSQGSTNTEAFF
once TRBD2 TRBJ2-6 18 TRBV18 TGTGCCAGCTCACGATTGGGGGGAGGGCCCGGAAAGGCCAACGTCCTGACTTTC CASSRLGGGPGKANVLTF
NA NA TRBJ1-2 14 TRBV5-6 TGTGCCAGCAGCCGATACAGGGCCAGCTATGGCTACACCTTC CASSRYRASYGYTF
NA TRBD2 TRBJ2-7 14 TRBV5-4 TGTGCCAGCAGCTCCCTAGCGGCACCATCCGAGCAGTACTTC CASSSLAAPSEQYF
NA NA TRBJ1-2 13 TRBV10-3 TGTGCCATCTCTGGGGGCCCCTTCTATGGCTACACCTTC CAISGGPFYGYTF
few NA TRBJ1-3 16 TRBV27 TGTGCCAGCAGGCCCACCCACAGCTTACCTGGAAACACCATATATTTT CASRPTHSLPGNTIYF
NA NA TRBJ2-6 17 TRBV7-6 TGTGCCAGCAGCCCGCGTCTTCACGGGTCTGGGGCCAACGTCCTGACTTTC CASSPRLHGSGANVLTF
once TRBD1 TRBJ2-7 17 TRBV9 TGTGCCAGCAGCGCACGTGGGGGGACAGGGGCGGCGATCGAGCAGTACTTC CASSARGGTGAAIEQYF
NA NA TRBJ1-4 15 TRBV4-2 TGTGCCAGCAGCCAAGTGGGGGGTGCTAATGAAAAACTGTTTTTT CASSQVGGANEKLFF
few TRBD1 TRBJ2-3 17 TRBV6-1 TGTGCCAGCAGTGAATTAGGGGACAGGGCTAGCACAGATACGCAGTATTTT CASSELGDRASTDTQYF
few TRBD1 TRBJ1-1 16 TRBV6-6 TGTGCCAGCAGTTCCGCCGCGGGACAGCCAAACACTGAAGCTTTCTTT CASSSAAGQPNTEAFF
NA NA TRBJ1-5 20 TRBV11-3 TGTGCCAGCAGTAGGGGCGGGGAAGACAGCCTTCTTTATAGCAATCAGCCCCAGCATTTT CASSRGGEDSLLYSNQPQHF
NA NA TRBJ2-1 17 TRBV21-1 TGTGCCAGCAGCAAATCCCCAGCTAGCCCGACCTACAATGAGCAGTTCTTC CASSKSPASPTYNEQFF
NA NA TRBJ2-1 12 TRBV30 TGTGCCTGGAGTTTCGGGGGCAATGAGCAGTTCTTC CAWSFGGNEQFF
NA TRBD1 TRBJ1-1 17 TRBV4-1 TGCGCCAGCAGCCAAGGAGGGGACAGTTACATGAACACTGAAGCTTTCTTT CASSQGGDSYMNTEAFF
NA TRBD1 TRBJ2-7 15 TRBV13 TGTGCCAGCAGTCCCGGGACAGGGACCTCCTACGAGCAGTACTTC CASSPGTGTSYEQYF
once NA TRBJ2-5 16 TRBV5-5 TGTGCCAGCAGCTTGCCCAGGCGGGCGCATCAAGAGACCCAGTACTTC CASSLPRRAHQETQYF
NA NA TRBJ2-7 14 TRBV10-2 TGCGCCAGCAAAATGGGACTGCTCCTGGGCGAGCAGTACTTC CASKMGLLLGEQYF
NA NA TRBJ2-7 15 TRBV5-6 TGTGCCAGCAGCTCGGGTGGAGGGGGCGGCGACGAGCAGTACTTC CASSSGGGGGDEQYF
NA TRBD1 TRBJ2-5 15 TRBV9 TGTGCCAGCAGCTACCGGGACAGGCCTCAAGAGACCCAGTACTTC CASSYRDRPQETQYF
NA TRBD2 TRBJ2-7 15 TRBV4-2 TGTGCCAGCAGCCAGATAGCGGGACCCTCCTACGAGCAGTACTTC CASSQIAGPSYEQYF
NA TRBD2 TRBJ2-7 16 TRBV7-2 TGTGCCAGCAGCTTCCCGAAGCGGGGGGGCTCCTACGAGCAGTACTTC CASSFPKRGGSYEQYF
NA TRBD1 TRBJ1-6 13 TRBV5-8 TGTGCCAGCCGGGACAGCCGTCGGACACCCCTCCACTTT CASRDSRRTPLHF
NA TRBD1 TRBJ1-4 19 TRBV11-2 TGTGCCAGCAGCTTAGGGGGATCCAGTCCGGGACAGGGTGGGGAAAAACTGTTTTTT CASSLGGSSPGQGGEKLFF
few NA TRBJ2-3 16 TRBV19 TGTGCCAGTAGTATGGGCGCTAGCCCCCCCGGAGATACGCAGTATTTT CASSMGASPPGDTQYF
NA NA TRBJ2-3 12 TRBV10-1 TGCGCCAGCAGTGACCCGAGAGATACGCAGTATTTT CASSDPRDTQYF
NA TRBD1 TRBJ1-2 13 TRBV18 TGTGCCAGCCAAGCGACAGGGGACTATGGCTACACCTTC CASQATGDYGYTF
NA NA TRBJ2-7 15 TRBV11-1 TGTGCCAGCAGCTTAGGCTTAGGTAGCGTACACGAGCAGTACTTC CASSLGLGSVHEQYF